The T cell receptor beta chain described here comes from a study of human T cells and chemical hapten exposure. General study results and limits: Unchanged with DPC sensitization were TCRs above 1 in 1000 frequency.

Library construction involved attaching unique molecular identifiers to individual cDNA molecules, which allowed quantitative, reproducible TCR counting. A single record per CDR3 protein comes from TCRdb applying MiXCR to the RACE reads. Among 65,000 to 95,000 distinct CDR3 sequences, 5% to 8.5% were seen once, and the ten largest hold 1% to 1.5%. Documented time point: patch test 2, 6 weeks after DPC sensitization. Documented treatment: therapeutic diphenylcyclopropenone sensitization with weekly scalp DPC. Blood draws came before every patch-test application. This clonotype was recorded at least ten times. Its specificity is not known. This sequence was found in a woman aged 30 to 39 with alopecia areata. Some clones in this sample may be carry-over from other donors' samples. The sequenced sample was whole blood, obtained in connection with sensitization to the hapten diphenylcyclopropenone (DPC).

This CDR3 reads CASSVTGGQATDTQYF. DNA for the CDR3: TGTGCCAGCAGCGTTACGGGGGGGCAGGCTACAGATACGCAGTATTTT. The chain combines TRBV11-2 with TRBJ2-3; 8 nucleotides align to TRBD2. CDR3 length: 16 residues. The germline gives CDR1 SGHAT, CDR2 FQNNGV. J was trimmed by 3 bases and V by 5 bases; bases with no gene match: 10.